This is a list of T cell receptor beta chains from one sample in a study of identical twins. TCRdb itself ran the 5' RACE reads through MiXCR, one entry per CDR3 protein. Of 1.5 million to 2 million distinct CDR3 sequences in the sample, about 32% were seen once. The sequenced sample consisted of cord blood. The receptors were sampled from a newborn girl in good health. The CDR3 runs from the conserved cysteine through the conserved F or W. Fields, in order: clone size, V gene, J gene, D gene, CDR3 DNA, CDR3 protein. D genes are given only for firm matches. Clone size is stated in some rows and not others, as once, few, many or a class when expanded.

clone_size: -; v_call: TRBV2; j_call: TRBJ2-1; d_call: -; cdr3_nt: TGTGCCAGCAGGTATCAGGGCGCCTACAATGAGCAGTTCTTC; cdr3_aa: CASRYQGAYNEQFF
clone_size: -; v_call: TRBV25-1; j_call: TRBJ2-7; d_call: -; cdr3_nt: TGTGCCAGCAGTGAATCGGGCAGGGTTTACGAGCAGTACTTC; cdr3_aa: CASSESGRVYEQYF
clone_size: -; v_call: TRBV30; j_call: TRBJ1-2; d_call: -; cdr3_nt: TGTGCCTGGAGTGTACAGGGCCCTGGCTACACCTTC; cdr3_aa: CAWSVQGPGYTF
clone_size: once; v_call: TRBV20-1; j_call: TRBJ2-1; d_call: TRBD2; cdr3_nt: TGCAGTGCTAGAGTTCGAGCTAGCGGTCTTTACAATGAGCAGTTCTTC; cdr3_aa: CSARVRASGLYNEQFF
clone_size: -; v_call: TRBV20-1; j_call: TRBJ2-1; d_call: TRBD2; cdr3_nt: TGCAGTGCTACACATTCGGGACTAGCGGTTTACGATGAGCAGTTCTTC; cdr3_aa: CSATHSGLAVYDEQFF
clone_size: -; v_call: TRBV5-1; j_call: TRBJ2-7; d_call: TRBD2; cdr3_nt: TGCGCCAGCAGCCAGTACGCGGGAGGTCCCTACAATGAGCAGTACTTC; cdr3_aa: CASSQYAGGPYNEQYF
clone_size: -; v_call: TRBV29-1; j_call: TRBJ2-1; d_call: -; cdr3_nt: TGCAGCGTTGCTGTTGGGGCCAATGAGCAGTTCTTC; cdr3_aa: CSVAVGANEQFF
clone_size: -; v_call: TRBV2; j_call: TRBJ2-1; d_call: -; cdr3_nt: TGTGCCAGCAGGGGCGGCAAAACGGCGGATGAGCAGTTCTTC; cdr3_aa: CASRGGKTADEQFF
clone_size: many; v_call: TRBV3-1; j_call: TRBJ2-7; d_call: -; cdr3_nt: TGTGCCAGCAGCCAAGATCAGGCAGTGGGGAGCTACGAGCAGTACTTC; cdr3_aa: CASSQDQAVGSYEQYF
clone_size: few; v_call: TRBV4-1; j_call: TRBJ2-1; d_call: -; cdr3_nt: TGCGCCAGCAGCCAAGTGGGCGGGATTACTTACAATGAGCAGTTCTTC; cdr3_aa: CASSQVGGITYNEQFF
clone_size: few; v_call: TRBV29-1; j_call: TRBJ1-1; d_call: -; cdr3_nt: TGCAGCGCATGGCCTGAAGCTTTCTTT; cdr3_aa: CSAWPEAFF
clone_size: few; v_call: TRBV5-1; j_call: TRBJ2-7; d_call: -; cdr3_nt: TGCGCCAGCAGACCCACTAGCTCCCCCACCTACGAGCAGTACTTC; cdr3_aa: CASRPTSSPTYEQYF
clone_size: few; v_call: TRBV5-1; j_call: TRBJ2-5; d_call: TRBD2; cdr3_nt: TGCGCCAGCAGCGGATTGACTAGCTCTGAAGAGACCCAGTACTTC; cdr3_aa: CASSGLTSSEETQYF
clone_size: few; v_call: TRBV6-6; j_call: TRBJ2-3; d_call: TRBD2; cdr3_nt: TGTGCCAGCATTAAGGGACTAGCGGGATTAGCTACGCAGTATTTT; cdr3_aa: CASIKGLAGLATQYF
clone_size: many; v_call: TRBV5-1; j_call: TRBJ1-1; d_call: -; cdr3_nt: TGCGCCAGCAGCTTGGTAAGACAGCCTACTGAAGCTTTCTTT; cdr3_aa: CASSLVRQPTEAFF
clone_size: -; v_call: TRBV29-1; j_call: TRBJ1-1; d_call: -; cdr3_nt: TGCAGCGTTGAAGTGACAATCACTGAAGCTTTCTTT; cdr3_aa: CSVEVTITEAFF
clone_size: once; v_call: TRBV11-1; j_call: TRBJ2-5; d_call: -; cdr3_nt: TGTGCCAGCAGCCCCACGGGTGGCGTATACAATGAGCGGTACTTC; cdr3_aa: CASSPTGGVYNERYF
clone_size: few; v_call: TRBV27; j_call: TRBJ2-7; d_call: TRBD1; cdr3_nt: TGTGCCAGCAGTTTCGGGACAGGGGGCCAGTACGAGCAGTACTTC; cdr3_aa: CASSFGTGGQYEQYF
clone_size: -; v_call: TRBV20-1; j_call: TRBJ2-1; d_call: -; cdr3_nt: TGCAGTGTTCTCTTGTCGGTCCTCAATGAGCAGTTCTTC; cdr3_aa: CSVLLSVLNEQFF
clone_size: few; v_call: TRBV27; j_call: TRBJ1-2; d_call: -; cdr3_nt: TGTGCCAGCAGTTTATCGGCGGTGGGGGGCTACACCTTC; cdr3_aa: CASSLSAVGGYTF
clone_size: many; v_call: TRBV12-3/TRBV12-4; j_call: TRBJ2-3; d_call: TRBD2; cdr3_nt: TGTGCCAGCAGTTTTGCGGGGGGGGCAGATACGCAGTATTTT; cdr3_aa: CASSFAGGADTQYF
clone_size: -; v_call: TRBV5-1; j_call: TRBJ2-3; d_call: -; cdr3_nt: TGCGCCAGCGGGGGGCTACCCGGCACAGATACGCAGTATTTT; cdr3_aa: CASGGLPGTDTQYF
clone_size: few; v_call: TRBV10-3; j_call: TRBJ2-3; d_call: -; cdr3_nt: TGTGCCATCAGTCGAAGGCCTGGGGGCACAGATACGCAGTATTTT; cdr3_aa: CAISRRPGGTDTQYF
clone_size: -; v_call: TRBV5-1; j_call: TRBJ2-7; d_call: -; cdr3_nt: TGCGCCAGCAGCCCCCGCGGGGAGAGCGAGCAGTACTTC; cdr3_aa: CASSPRGESEQYF
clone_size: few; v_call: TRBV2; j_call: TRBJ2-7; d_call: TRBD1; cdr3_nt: TGTGCCAGCAGACGGACAGGGTACTACGAGCAGTACTTC; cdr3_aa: CASRRTGYYEQYF
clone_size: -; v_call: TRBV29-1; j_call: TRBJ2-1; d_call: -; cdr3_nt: TGCAGCGTTGAAATGGCCTGGGGTAACAATGAGCAGTTCTTC; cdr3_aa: CSVEMAWGNNEQFF
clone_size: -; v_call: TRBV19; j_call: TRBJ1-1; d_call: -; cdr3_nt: TGTGCCAGCCTGGTGGGAGTTGGGGCTGAAGCTTTCTTT; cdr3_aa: CASLVGVGAEAFF
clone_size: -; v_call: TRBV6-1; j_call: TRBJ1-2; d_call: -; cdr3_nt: TGTGCCAGCACCCTCGGGCAAGGCGCCACCTATGGCTACACCTTC; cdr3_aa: CASTLGQGATYGYTF
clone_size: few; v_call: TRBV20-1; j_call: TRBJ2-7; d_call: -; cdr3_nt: TGCAGTGCTGAGTCGCCCGACAGGCTCTCCTACGAGCAGTACTTC; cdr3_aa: CSAESPDRLSYEQYF
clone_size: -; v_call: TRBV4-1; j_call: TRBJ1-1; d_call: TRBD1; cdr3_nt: TGCGCCAGCAGCCAAGTAACAGGGGGAGGCACTGAAGCTTTCTTT; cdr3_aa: CASSQVTGGGTEAFF
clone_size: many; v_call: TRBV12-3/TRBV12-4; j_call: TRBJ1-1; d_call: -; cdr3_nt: TGTGCCAGCAGTTTCGGACAGCCGAACACTGAAGCTTTCTTT; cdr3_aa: CASSFGQPNTEAFF
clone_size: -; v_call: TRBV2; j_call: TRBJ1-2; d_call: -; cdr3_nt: TGTGCCAGCGGGGGGCGGGGACAAGACTATGGCTACACCTTC; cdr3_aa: CASGGRGQDYGYTF
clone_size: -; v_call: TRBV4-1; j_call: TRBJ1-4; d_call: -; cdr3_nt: TGCGCCAGCAGCCAAGACTCGGGGAGTCTCGAAAAACTGTTTTTT; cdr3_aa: CASSQDSGSLEKLFF
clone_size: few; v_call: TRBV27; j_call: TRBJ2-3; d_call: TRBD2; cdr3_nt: TGTGCCAGCAGTTTCGGACTAGCGGGAGGATTCACAGATACGCAGTATTTT; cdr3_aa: CASSFGLAGGFTDTQYF
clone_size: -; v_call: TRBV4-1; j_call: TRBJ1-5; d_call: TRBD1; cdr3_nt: TGCGCCAGCAGCCAAGGTTTGCCAGGGGGAAATCAGCCCCAGCATTTT; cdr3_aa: CASSQGLPGGNQPQHF
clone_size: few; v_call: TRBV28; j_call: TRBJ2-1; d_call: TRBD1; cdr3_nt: TGTGCCAGCAGTTTATGGACGGGACAGGGGGGAAACAATGAGCAGTTCTTC; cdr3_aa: CASSLWTGQGGNNEQFF
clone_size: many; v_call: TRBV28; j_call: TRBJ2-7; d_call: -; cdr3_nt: TGTGCCAGCAGTCCCAATTATAGATCCTACGAGCAGTACTTC; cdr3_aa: CASSPNYRSYEQYF
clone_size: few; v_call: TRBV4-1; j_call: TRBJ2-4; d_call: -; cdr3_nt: TGCGCCAGCAGCCAAGTCAGAGGGACGGGGGAGCAGTACTTC; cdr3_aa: CASSQVRGTGEQYF
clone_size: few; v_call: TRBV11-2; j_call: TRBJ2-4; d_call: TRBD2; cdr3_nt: TGTGCCAGCAGCTTCACTAGCGGGGGCCAGGGCAAAAACATTCAGTACTTC; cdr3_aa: CASSFTSGGQGKNIQYF
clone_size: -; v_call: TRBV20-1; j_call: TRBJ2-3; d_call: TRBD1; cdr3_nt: TGCAGTGCTAGCCACAGGGGAGATACGCAGTATTTT; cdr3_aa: CSASHRGDTQYF
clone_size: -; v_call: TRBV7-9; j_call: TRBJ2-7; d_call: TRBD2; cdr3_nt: TGTGCCAGCACCCTAGCGGGTGGGGACTACGAGCAGTACTTC; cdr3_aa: CASTLAGGDYEQYF
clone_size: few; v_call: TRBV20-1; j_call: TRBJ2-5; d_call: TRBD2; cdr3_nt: TGCAGTGCTAGCGCTAGCGGGAAGCAGTACTTC; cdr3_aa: CSASASGKQYF
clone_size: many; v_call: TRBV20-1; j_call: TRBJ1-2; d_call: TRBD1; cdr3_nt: TGCAGTGGACAGGGGGACTATGGCTACACCTTC; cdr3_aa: CSGQGDYGYTF
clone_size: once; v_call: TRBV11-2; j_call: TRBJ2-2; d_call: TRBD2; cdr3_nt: TGTGCCAGCAGCTTAGTAGTACGGAGCGGGGGGGCCAACACCGGGGAGCTGTTTTTT; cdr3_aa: CASSLVVRSGGANTGELFF
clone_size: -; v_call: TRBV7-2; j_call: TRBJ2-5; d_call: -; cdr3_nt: TGTGCCAGCAGTTTTCGACTTCGGGAGACCCAGTACTTC; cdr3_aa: CASSFRLRETQYF